The rows below give T cell receptor beta chains drawn from one sample of a study of shared clonotypes between healthy human individuals. Sequencing was performed with immunoSEQ multiplex PCR; in TCRdb, only in-frame clones are kept and a portion is missing. The sample includes 560,000 or so clones, about 95% of them seen just once. The sample comprised naive CD8+ T cells sorted from blood. Receptors originate from a woman aged 30 to 39 in good health. Both conserved end residues are part of each CDR3.

V	CDR3
TRBV27	CASSPGTGGHLGQYF
TRBV27	CASSFALSSYNEQFF
TRBV27	CASSPGPRENYGYTF
TRBV27	CASRGGTGYEQYF
TRBV2	CASSEPPGGRFEAFF
TRBV11-2	CASSPRGTLYTYEQYF
TRBV28	CASSFGSGGYEQYF
TRBV6-5	CASSYKGPREQYF
TRBV4-1	CASSQASEAFF
TRBV27	CASRAVVDEQYF
TRBV5-1	CASSKGQAYEQYF
TRBV6-5	CASSSTEDTEAFF
TRBV7-6	CASSKTGPSSGNTIYF
TRBV28	CASSPLLEAYEQYF
TRBV9	CASSATGRNEKLFF
TRBV29-1	CSVAGLAEGVSTDTQYF
TRBV5-8	CASSQRGDNEQFF
TRBV6-1	CASSEAGQPQHF
TRBV10-3	CAISDLQVGEETQYF
TRBV27	CASSSPIGTGGAYEQYF
TRBV9	CASSLSGRGTDTQYF
TRBV2	CASRLGGIGQPQHF
TRBV13	CASSGGRDLGNEQFF
TRBV28	CASSLAGGAYEQYF
TRBV28	CASSSRGQLSSGANVLTF
TRBV27	CASSRKGSTSNTGELFF
TRBV19	CASKGANTEAFF
TRBV15	CATSGNREPLPPQYF
TRBV27	CASSLSSANTEAFF
TRBV4-2	CASSQRGDYGYTF
TRBV5-4	CALARGAGELFF
TRBV4-1	CASSPSSGENTGELFF
TRBV10-3	CAISESGLAAYNEQFF
TRBV28	CASSTTDYEQYF
TRBV7-2	CASSLATGSTDTQYF
TRBV18	CASSPGAGEGPETQYF
TRBV21-1	CASSKVGDRQRRNQPQHF
TRBV11-2	CASSPPIADQETQYF
TRBV5-4	CASSLDAEIGETQYF
TRBV4-1	CASSQGPGSRYGYTF